Listed below are T cell receptor beta chains from one sample, sequenced in a study of graft-versus-host responses after intestinal transplantation. Antigens for these TCRs are unknown. Here immunoSEQ multiplex PCR was the method, and the copy in TCRdb shows in-frame clones only, minus some. This table has around 99,000 clones, roughly 86% appearing once. The sample here was unstimulated CD4+ T cells sorted from spleen or lymph node cells, taken before transplant. These receptors all stem from a human donor who was the organ donor for an intestinal transplant. Each CDR3 is given with its conserved first and last residue. Each record gives: J gene, clone size, V gene, CDR3 length, D gene, CDR3 DNA, CDR3 protein. A D gene is named only where the DNA matches it firmly. Expanded clones are given a class, and other clones once, few, many or no size at all.

TRBJ1-5,-,TRBV5-6,15,-,TGTGCCAGCAGCTTGGCCCCCACAGGGAATCAGCCCCAGCATTTT,CASSLAPTGNQPQHF
TRBJ1-5,-,TRBV7-2,13,-,TGTGCCAGCAGCCCCCACAGTGATCAGCCCCAGCATTTT,CASSPHSDQPQHF
TRBJ2-7,-,TRBV18,14,TRBD1,TGTGCCAGCTCACCAGGGGGGACAGGATACGAGCAGTACTTC,CASSPGGTGYEQYF
TRBJ1-6,-,TRBV25-1,15,TRBD1,TGTGCCAGCAGTGCCCCTGGGACAGGGGGCTCACCCCTCCACTTT,CASSAPGTGGSPLHF
TRBJ1-3,-,TRBV7-9,15,TRBD1,TGTGCCAGCAGCCACGGCGGACAGGCTGGAAACACCATATATTTT,CASSHGGQAGNTIYF
TRBJ1-2,-,TRBV7-9,13,-,TGTGCCAGCAGCTTATTCGGACTCTATGGCTACACCTTC,CASSLFGLYGYTF
TRBJ2-7,-,TRBV12-5,14,-,TGTGCTAGTGGTTCCCAGGGTGCCTCGGGCGAGCAGTACTTC,CASGSQGASGEQYF
TRBJ2-5,-,TRBV14,18,TRBD2,TGTGCCAGCAGCCCCGGGACTAGCGGGAGGGCCTCCCAAGAGACCCAGTACTTC,CASSPGTSGRASQETQYF
TRBJ2-1,-,TRBV29-1,18,-,TGCAGCGTTGATAGTGCTAGCATACTCAGATACTCCTACAATGAGCAGTTCTTC,CSVDSASILRYSYNEQFF
TRBJ2-3,-,TRBV6-8,15,TRBD2,TGTGCCAGCAGCCTAGCGGGGGGTAGCACAGATACGCAGTATTTT,CASSLAGGSTDTQYF
TRBJ2-1,-,TRBV5-5,15,TRBD2,TGTGCCAGCAGCTTCAGCGGGGTCTCCTACAATGAGCAGTTCTTC,CASSFSGVSYNEQFF
TRBJ1-1,-,TRBV6-5,16,-,TGTGCCAGCAGTTACACCCGTAGGCAGGCCCACACTGAAGCTTTCTTT,CASSYTRRQAHTEAFF
TRBJ1-5,-,TRBV10-3,14,-,TGTGCCATCAGTTCAGGGGTATACAATCAGCCCCAGCATTTT,CAISSGVYNQPQHF
TRBJ2-3,-,TRBV5-1,15,-,TGCGCCAGCAGCCCCCCTTATAGTCACACAGATACGCAGTATTTT,CASSPPYSHTDTQYF
TRBJ2-3,once,TRBV11-3,16,TRBD2,TGTGCCAGCAGCTTAGGACTAGCGGGAGGGGGAGATACGCAGTATTTT,CASSLGLAGGGDTQYF
TRBJ2-1,-,TRBV10-2,15,-,TGCGCCAGCAAAATGCTCCATAGCTCCTACAATGAGCAGTTCTTC,CASKMLHSSYNEQFF
TRBJ2-7,once,TRBV11-2,14,-,TGTGCCAGCAGCTTAGTGTCTAGCGAGTACGAGCAGTACTTC,CASSLVSSEYEQYF
TRBJ2-2,-,TRBV19,16,-,TGTGCCAGTAGTATATCGGCGGGGGCGCGGACCGGGGAGCTGTTTTTT,CASSISAGARTGELFF
TRBJ2-1,-,TRBV2,15,TRBD2,TGTGCCAGCAGAGCCGGGACTAGCGGGGGGAATGAGCAGTTCTTC,CASRAGTSGGNEQFF
TRBJ2-1,-,TRBV6-5,11,-,TGTGCCAGCCGGGCCGGGAATGAGCAGTTCTTC,CASRAGNEQFF
TRBJ2-3,-,TRBV7-2,14,-,TGTGCCAGCAGCTTAGCGGGGGGCACAGATACGCAGTATTTT,CASSLAGGTDTQYF
TRBJ1-1,-,TRBV2,12,-,TGTGCCAGCAAGGCAGGGGAGACTGAAGCTTTCTTT,CASKAGETEAFF
TRBJ2-1,-,TRBV5-1,16,TRBD1,TGCGCCAGCAGCTGGGGGGACAGGGATGCCCGCAATGAGCAGTTCTTC,CASSWGDRDARNEQFF
TRBJ1-3,-,TRBV6-5,15,-,TGTGCCAGCAGTCTACAGGGAAAATCTGGAAACACCATATATTTT,CASSLQGKSGNTIYF
TRBJ1-1,-,TRBV28,15,TRBD1,TGTGCCAGCAGTTTATACAGGGGGATATTTTTGGAAGCTTTCTTT,CASSLYRGIFLEAFF
TRBJ1-1,-,TRBV6-5,13,TRBD1,TGTGCCAGCAGCAGCCGGGACAGGGGATTAGCTTTCTTT,CASSSRDRGLAFF
TRBJ2-1,-,TRBV4-1,15,TRBD2,TGCGCCAGCAGCCAAGGTACTAGCGACTACAATGAGCAGTTCTTC,CASSQGTSDYNEQFF
TRBJ2-1,-,TRBV14,17,TRBD2,TGTGCCAGCAGCCAGATCAAAACTAGCGGGGCCTACAATGAGCAGTTCTTC,CASSQIKTSGAYNEQFF
TRBJ2-5,few,TRBV5-1,13,-,TGCGCCAGCAGCTTGGTGGGGAGGGAGACCCAGTACTTC,CASSLVGRETQYF
TRBJ1-6,-,TRBV5-6,14,TRBD1,TGTGCCAGCAGCCCGACAGGGTCACACTCACCCCTCCACTTT,CASSPTGSHSPLHF
TRBJ1-5,-,TRBV6-1,14,-,TGTGCCAGCAGTGAAGCAGGTAGGGGTCCGCCCCAGCATTTT,CASSEAGRGPPQHF
TRBJ1-1,few,TRBV7-2,16,-,TGTGCCAGCAGCTCGTATACCGGACAGTCGGGGACTGAAGCTTTCTTT,CASSSYTGQSGTEAFF
TRBJ1-3,-,TRBV13,14,-,TGTGCCAGCAGCTTAACCAACTCTGGAAACACCATATATTTT,CASSLTNSGNTIYF
TRBJ2-7,once,TRBV2,14,-,TGTGCCAGCGTACTAGGACTCATCTCCTACGAGCAGTACTTC,CASVLGLISYEQYF
TRBJ2-1,-,TRBV28,18,TRBD1,TGTGCCAGCAGTTTCCGACAGGGGTCTAAAAACTCCTACAATGAGCAGTTCTTC,CASSFRQGSKNSYNEQFF
TRBJ2-7,-,TRBV6-5,14,TRBD1,TGTGCCAGCAGTAAAGGGGGACAGGCCTACGAGCAGTACTTC,CASSKGGQAYEQYF
TRBJ2-3,-,TRBV5-1,16,TRBD2,TGCGCCAGCAGCCCATCGCACCCACTACTAGCGCGTACGCAGTATTTT,CASSPSHPLLARTQYF
TRBJ1-4,-,TRBV6-5,16,-,TGTGCCAGCAGTTACCTCAGGACGGCAACTAATGAAAAACTGTTTTTT,CASSYLRTATNEKLFF
TRBJ1-3,-,TRBV6-1,15,-,TGTGCCAGCAGTGAATCCGGGACTTCCAGAAACACCATATATTTT,CASSESGTSRNTIYF
TRBJ2-3,-,TRBV9,15,TRBD2,TGTGCCAGCAGCGTCCTAGCGGGAGGGCCAGATACGCAGTATTTT,CASSVLAGGPDTQYF
TRBJ2-1,-,TRBV9,15,TRBD2,TGTGCCAGCAGCGCGGGACTAGCAGTATACAATGAGCAGTTCTTC,CASSAGLAVYNEQFF
TRBJ2-1,few,TRBV5-1,14,TRBD2,TGCGCCAGCAGCCGCGGGACTAGCGGGAATGAGCAGTTCTTC,CASSRGTSGNEQFF
TRBJ1-3,once,TRBV7-9,13,-,TGTGCCAGCACCCGGGGCCCTGGAAACACCATATATTTT,CASTRGPGNTIYF
TRBJ1-1,-,TRBV11-3,11,-,TGTGCCAGCAGCCGCGCGGGAGAAGCTTTCTTT,CASSRAGEAFF
TRBJ2-1,-,TRBV6-1,16,-,TGTGCCAGCAGTGAACCCAGGGGGGTCGCCTACAATGAGCAGTTCTTC,CASSEPRGVAYNEQFF
TRBJ2-2,once,TRBV18,15,-,TGTGCCAGCTCGGTCGGGGACCAGCGACCCGGGGAGCTGTTTTTT,CASSVGDQRPGELFF
TRBJ2-7,-,TRBV19,11,-,TGTGCCAGTAGTGTTCAGGGCGAGCAGTACTTC,CASSVQGEQYF
TRBJ2-1,-,TRBV29-1,16,TRBD2,TGCAGCGTTGATTTCAGCGGACTAGCGGGAATTGGTGAGCAGTTCTTC,CSVDFSGLAGIGEQFF
TRBJ1-6,-,TRBV5-6,11,-,TGTGCCAGCAGCTTGACTGGATCCTTCCACTTT,CASSLTGSFHF